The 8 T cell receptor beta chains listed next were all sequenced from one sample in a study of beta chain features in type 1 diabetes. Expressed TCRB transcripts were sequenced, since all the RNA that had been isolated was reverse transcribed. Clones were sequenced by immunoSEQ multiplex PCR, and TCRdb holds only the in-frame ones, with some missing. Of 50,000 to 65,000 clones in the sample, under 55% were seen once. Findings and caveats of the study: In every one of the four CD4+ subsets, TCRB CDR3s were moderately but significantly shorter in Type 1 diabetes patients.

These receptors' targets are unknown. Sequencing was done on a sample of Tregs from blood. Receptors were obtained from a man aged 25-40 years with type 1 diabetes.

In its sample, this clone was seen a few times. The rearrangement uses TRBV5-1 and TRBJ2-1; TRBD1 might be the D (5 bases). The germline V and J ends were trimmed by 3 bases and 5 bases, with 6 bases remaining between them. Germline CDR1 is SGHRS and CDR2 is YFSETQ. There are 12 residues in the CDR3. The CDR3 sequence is CASSSGNNEQFF. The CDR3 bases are TGCGCCAGCAGCTCAGGGAACAATGAGCAGTTCTTC. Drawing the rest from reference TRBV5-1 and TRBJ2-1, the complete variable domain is KAGVTQTPRYLIKTRGQQVTLSCSPISGHRSVSWYQQTPGQGLQFLFEYFSETQRNKGNFPGRFSGRQFSNSRSEMNVSTLELGDSALYLCASSSGNNEQFFGPGTRLTVL.

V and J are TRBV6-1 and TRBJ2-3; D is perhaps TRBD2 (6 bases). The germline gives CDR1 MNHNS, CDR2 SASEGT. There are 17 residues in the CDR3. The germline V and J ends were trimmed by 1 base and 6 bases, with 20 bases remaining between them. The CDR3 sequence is CASSEDGLFRGWDTQYF. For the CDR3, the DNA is TGTGCCAGCAGTGAAGATGGCCTTTTCCGGGGGTGGGATACGCAGTATTTT.

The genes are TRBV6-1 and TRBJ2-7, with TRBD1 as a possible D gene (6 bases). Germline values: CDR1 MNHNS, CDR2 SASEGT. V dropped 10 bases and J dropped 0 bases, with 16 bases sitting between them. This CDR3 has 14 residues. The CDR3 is CATWTALGSYEQYF. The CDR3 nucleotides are TGTGCCACCTGGACAGCTTTAGGCTCCTACGAGCAGTACTTC.

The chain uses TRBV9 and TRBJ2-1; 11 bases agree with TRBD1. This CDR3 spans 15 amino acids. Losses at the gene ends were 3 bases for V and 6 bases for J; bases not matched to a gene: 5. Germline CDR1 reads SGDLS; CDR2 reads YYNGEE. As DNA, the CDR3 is TGTGCCAGCAGCGAGCGGACAGGGGGCCTCAATGAGCAGTTCTTC. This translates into CASSERTGGLNEQFF.

The CDR3 DNA follows: TGTGCCAGCAGCGTGGGACTGTATATGAACACTGAAGCTTTCTTT. This gives the protein CASSVGLYMNTEAFF. This chain links TRBV9 with TRBJ1-1; possible D gene TRBD1, 5 bases. Trimming cost V 2 bases and J 0 bases, with 11 bases left between them. The CDR3 spans 15 residues. CDR1 is SGDLS, CDR2 YYNGEE, per germline.

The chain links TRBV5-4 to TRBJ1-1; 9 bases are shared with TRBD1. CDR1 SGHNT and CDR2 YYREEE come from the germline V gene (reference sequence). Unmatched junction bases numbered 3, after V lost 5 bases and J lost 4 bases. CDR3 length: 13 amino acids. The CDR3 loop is CASRSTGGTEAFF. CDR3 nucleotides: TGTGCCAGCAGATCGACAGGGGGCACTGAAGCTTTCTTT.

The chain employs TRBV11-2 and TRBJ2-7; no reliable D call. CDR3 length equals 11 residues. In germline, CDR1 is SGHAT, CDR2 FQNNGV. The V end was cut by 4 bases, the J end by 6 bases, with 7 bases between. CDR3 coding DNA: TGTGCCAGCAGCTCTCCTCTCGAGCAGTACTTC. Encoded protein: CASSSPLEQYF.

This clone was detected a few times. The DNA for the CDR3 is TGTGCCAGCAGCTTTGGGGACTCGCCCGCCGGGGAGCTGTTTTTT. Its translation is CASSFGDSPAGELFF. The chain recombines TRBV9 with TRBJ2-2, with a possible D match to TRBD2 (6 bases). The V gene lost 4 bases and the J gene lost 6 bases, with 16 bases spanning the gap. CDR3 length: 15 residues. Germline V gene data show CDR1 as SGDLS and CDR2 as YYNGEE. Full variable domain (remainder filled in from reference TRBV9 and TRBJ2-2): DSGVTQTPKHLITATGQRVTLRCSPRSGDLSVYWYQQSLDQGLQFLIQYYNGEERAKGNILERFSAQQFPDLHSELNLSSLELGDSALYFCASSFGDSPAGELFFGEGSRLTVL.